This TCR beta chain was observed in a study of T-cell memory formation after mild COVID-19. Study-level background: Largely, the TCR clusters proved donor specific.

The CDR3 extends over 12 amino acids. Deletions cut 6 bases from V and 3 bases from J, with 8 bases between. Germline V gene sequence: CDR1 MNHEY, CDR2 SVGEGT. This clonotype appeared a few times. UMIs and sample barcodes were carried by the TCR alpha and TCR beta cDNA libraries that 5'RACE produced using constant-segment primers. MiXCR, run by TCRdb on the 5' RACE reads, gives a single entry per CDR3 protein. This sample has hundreds of thousands of distinct CDR3 sequences, with around a sixth found just once. This sequence originates from a man aged 18 to 30 who had mild COVID-19 (a few samples of this study predate the infection). Cell type and time point are not known. Sequencing was carried out using PBMCs or a T cell subset sorted from them (not recorded which). The chain links TRBV6-2 or TRBV6-3 to TRBJ1-1, with D possibly TRBD1 on 5 matching bases. Here the CDR3 reads CASSIGDTEAFF. For the CDR3, the DNA is TGTGCCAGCAGCATAGGGGACACTGAAGCTTTCTTT.